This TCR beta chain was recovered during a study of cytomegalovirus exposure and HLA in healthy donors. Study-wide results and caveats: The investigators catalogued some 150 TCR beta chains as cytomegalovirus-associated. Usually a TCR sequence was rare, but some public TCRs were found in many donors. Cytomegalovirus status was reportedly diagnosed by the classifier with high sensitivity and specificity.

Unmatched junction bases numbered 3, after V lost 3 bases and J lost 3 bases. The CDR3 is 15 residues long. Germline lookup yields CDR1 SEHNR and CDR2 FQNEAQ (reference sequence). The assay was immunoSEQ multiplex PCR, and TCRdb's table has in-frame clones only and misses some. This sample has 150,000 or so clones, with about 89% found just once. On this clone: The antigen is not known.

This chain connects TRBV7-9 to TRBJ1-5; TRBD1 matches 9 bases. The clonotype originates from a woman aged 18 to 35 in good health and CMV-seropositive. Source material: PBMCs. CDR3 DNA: TGTGCCAGCAGCTTCGGGACAGGGAACAATCAGCCCCAGCATTTT. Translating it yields CASSFGTGNNQPQHF.